This record covers a single T cell receptor beta chain. Samples each yielded at least 5.5 micrograms of total RNA. The CDR3 loop spans 17 amino acids. The sample belongs to a study of blood T cells in healthy people across ages. Next came a second PCR, run for 7 to 11 cycles, which used a sample-barcoded 5' primer along with a J-beta primer mix. Every cDNA was tagged by a template-switch adaptor with 12 random nucleotides. All samples yielded 2.5 million or more CDR3-containing paired-end reads. MiXCR, applied by TCRdb to the 5' RACE reads, yields one record per CDR3 protein. The table records just under 750,000 distinct CDR3 sequences, 20% to 25% of them present only once.

The sequence was obtained from a man in his 70s in good health. Sequencing was carried out using blood. The chain has TRBV21-1 and TRBJ2-7; the table's D call, TRBD1, has no DNA check behind it. TRBV21-1 is termed a pseudogene. In nucleotides, the CDR3 is TGTGCCAGCAGCAAAGCGGGCTCGGCAGGGGGAAGATACGAGCAGTACTTC. Translating it yields CASSKAGSAGGRYEQYF.